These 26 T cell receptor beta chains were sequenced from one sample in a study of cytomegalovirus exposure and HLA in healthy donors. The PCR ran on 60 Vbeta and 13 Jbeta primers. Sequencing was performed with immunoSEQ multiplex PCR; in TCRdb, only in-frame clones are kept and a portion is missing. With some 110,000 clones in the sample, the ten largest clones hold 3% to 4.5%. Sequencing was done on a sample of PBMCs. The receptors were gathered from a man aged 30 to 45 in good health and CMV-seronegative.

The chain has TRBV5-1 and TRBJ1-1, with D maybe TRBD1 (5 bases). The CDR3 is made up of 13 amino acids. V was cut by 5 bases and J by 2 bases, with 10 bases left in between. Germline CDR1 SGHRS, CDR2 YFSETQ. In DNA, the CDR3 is TGCGCCAGCAGATTTCAGGGCAACACTGAAGCTTTCTTT. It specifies CASRFQGNTEAFF.

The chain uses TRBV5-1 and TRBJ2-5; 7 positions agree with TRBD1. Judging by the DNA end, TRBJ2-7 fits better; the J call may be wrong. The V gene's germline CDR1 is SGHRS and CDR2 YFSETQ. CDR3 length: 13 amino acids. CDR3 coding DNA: TGCGCCAGCGGACAGGTGGGCGGGCTCGAGCAGTACTTC. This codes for CASGQVGGLEQYF.

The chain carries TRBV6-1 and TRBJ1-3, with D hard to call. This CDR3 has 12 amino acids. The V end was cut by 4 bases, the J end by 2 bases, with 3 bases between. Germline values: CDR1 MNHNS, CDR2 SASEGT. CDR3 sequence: CASSVAGNTIYF. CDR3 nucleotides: TGTGCCAGCAGTGTAGCTGGAAACACCATATATTTT.

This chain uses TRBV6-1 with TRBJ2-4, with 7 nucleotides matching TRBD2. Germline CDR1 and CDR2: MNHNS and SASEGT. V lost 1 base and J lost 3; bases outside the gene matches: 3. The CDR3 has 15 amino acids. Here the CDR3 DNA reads TGTGCCAGCAGTGAAGTTGGGAGGGACAAAAACATTCAGTACTTC. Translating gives CASSEVGRDKNIQYF.

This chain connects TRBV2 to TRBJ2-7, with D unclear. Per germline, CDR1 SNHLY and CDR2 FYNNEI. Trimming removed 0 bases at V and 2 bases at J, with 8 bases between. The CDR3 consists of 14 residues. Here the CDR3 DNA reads TGTGCCAGCAGTGAAGCCTCACAGACCTACGAGCAGTACTTC. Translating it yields CASSEASQTYEQYF.

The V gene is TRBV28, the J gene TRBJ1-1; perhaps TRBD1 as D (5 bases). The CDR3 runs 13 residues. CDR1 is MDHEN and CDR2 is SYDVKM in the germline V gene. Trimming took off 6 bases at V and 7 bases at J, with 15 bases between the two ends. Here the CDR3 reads CASRSQGIGEAFF. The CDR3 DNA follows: TGTGCCAGCAGGTCCCAGGGAATCGGTGAAGCTTTCTTT.

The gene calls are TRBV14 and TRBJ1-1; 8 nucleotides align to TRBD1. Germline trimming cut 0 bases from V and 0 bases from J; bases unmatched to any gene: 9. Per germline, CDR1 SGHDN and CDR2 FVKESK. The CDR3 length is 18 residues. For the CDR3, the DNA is TGTGCCAGCAGCCAAGATTGGGGCAGGGGGCTTATGAACACTGAAGCTTTCTTT. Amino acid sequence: CASSQDWGRGLMNTEAFF.

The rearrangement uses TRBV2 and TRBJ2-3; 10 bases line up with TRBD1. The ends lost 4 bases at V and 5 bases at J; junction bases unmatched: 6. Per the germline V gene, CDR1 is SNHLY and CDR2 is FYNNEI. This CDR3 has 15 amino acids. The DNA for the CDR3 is TGTGCCAGCAGTGGGACAGGGGGGCCAGAAGATACGCAGTATTTT. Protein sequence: CASSGTGGPEDTQYF. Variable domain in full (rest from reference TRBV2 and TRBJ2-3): EPEVTQTPSHQVTQMGQEVILRCVPISNHLYFYWYRQILGQKVEFLVSFYNNEISEKSEIFDDQFSVERPDGSNFTLKIRSTKLEDSAMYFCASSGTGGPEDTQYFGPGTRLTVL.

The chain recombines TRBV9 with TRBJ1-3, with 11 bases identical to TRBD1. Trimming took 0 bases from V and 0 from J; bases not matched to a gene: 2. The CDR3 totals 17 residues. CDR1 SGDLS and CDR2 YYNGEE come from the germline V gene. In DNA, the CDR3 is TGTGCCAGCAGCGTAGGAGGGACAGGGGGCTCTGGAAACACCATATATTTT. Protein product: CASSVGGTGGSGNTIYF.

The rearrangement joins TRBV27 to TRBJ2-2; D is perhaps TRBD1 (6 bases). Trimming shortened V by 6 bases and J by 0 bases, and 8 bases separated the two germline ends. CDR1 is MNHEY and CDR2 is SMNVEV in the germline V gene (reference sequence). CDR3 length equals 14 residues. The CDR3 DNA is TGTGCCAGCAGACAGGGAACGAACACCGGGGAGCTGTTTTTT. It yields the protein CASRQGTNTGELFF.

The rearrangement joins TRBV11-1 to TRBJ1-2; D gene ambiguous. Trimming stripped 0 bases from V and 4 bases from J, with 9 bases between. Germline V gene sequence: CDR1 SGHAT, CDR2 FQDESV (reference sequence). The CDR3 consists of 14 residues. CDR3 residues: CASSLAGDGYGYTF. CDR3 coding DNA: TGTGCCAGCAGCTTAGCTGGAGACGGCTATGGCTACACCTTC.

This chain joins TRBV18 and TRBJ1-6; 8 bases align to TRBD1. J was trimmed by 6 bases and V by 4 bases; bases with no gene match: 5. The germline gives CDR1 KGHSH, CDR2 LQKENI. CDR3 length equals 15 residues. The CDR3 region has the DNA TGTGCCAGCTCACTCCAGGGGGCGGGTAATTCACCCCTCCACTTT. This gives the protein CASSLQGAGNSPLHF.

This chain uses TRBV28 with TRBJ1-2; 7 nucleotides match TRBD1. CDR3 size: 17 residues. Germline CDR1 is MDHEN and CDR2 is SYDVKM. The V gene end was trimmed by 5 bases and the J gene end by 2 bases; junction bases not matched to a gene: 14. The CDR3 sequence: CASSLPGQPSPNYGYTF. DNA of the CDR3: TGTGCCAGCAGTCTACCGGGACAGCCTTCCCCCAACTATGGCTACACCTTC.

DNA of the CDR3: TGTGCCAGCAGCCCGGGACAGGGAACCTACGAGCAGTACTTC. This encodes CASSPGQGTYEQYF. The V call is TRBV7-6, the J call TRBJ2-7; 9 bases line up with TRBD1. Germline V lookup: CDR1 SGHVS, CDR2 FNYEAQ. The CDR3 totals 14 residues. With V trimmed by 5 bases and J by 2 bases, 4 bases remained unmatched.

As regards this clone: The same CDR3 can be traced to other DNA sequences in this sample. CDR3 protein: CASSSHGHEQYF. For the CDR3, the DNA is TGTGCCAGCAGCTCCCATGGGCACGAGCAGTACTTC. This chain joins TRBV7-9 and TRBJ2-7; D uncertain. Deletions cut 4 bases from V and 5 bases from J, with 9 bases between. Looked up from germline, CDR1 is SEHNR and CDR2 is FQNEAQ (reference sequence). This CDR3 has 12 amino acids.

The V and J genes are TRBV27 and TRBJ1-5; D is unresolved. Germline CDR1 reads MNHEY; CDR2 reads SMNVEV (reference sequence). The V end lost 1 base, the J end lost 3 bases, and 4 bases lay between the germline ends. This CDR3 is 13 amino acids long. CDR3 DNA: TGTGCCAGCAGTTTATGGCCCAATCAGCCCCAGCATTTT. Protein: CASSLWPNQPQHF.

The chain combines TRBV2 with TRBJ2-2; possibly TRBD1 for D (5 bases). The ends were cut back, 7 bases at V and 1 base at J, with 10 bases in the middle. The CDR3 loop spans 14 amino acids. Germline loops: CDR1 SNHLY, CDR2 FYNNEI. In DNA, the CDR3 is TGTGCCAGCACCGGCCAGGGGAACACCGGGGAGCTGTTTTTT. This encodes CASTGQGNTGELFF.

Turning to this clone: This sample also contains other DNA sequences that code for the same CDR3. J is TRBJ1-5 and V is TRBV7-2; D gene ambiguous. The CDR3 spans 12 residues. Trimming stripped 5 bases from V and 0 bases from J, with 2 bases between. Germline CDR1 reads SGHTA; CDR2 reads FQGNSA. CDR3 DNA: TGTGCCAGCAGCCTTAGCAATCAGCCCCAGCATTTT. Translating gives CASSLSNQPQHF. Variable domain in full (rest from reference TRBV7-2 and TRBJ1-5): GAGVSQSPSNKVTEKGKDVELRCDPISGHTALYWYRQSLGQGLEFLIYFQGNSAPDKSGLPSDRFSAERTGGSVSTLTIQRTQQEDSAVYLCASSLSNQPQHFGDGTRLSIL.

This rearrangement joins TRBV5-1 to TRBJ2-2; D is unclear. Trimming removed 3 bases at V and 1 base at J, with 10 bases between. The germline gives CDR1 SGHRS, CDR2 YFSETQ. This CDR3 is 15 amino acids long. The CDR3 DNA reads TGCGCCAGCAGCTCAAATCCGGTGAACACCGGGGAGCTGTTTTTT. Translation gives CASSSNPVNTGELFF.

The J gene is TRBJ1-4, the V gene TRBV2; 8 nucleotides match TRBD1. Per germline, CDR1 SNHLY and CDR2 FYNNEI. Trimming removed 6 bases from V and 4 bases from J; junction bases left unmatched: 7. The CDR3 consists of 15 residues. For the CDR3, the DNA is TGTGCCAGCAGCAATGACAGGGGCCGTAATGAAAAACTGTTTTTT. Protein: CASSNDRGRNEKLFF.

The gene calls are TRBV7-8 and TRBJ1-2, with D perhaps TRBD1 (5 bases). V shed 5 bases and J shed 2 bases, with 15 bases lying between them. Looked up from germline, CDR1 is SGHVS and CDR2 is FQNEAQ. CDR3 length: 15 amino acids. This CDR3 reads CASSLVLGGNYGYTF. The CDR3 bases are TGTGCCAGCAGCCTGGTACTCGGGGGGAACTATGGCTACACCTTC.

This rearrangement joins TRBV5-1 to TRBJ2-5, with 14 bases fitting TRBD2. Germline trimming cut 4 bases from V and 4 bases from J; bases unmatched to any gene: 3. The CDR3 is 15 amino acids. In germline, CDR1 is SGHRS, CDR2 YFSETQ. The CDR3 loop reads CASSRLAGGPETQYF. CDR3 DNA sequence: TGCGCCAGCAGCCGACTAGCGGGGGGGCCAGAGACCCAGTACTTC. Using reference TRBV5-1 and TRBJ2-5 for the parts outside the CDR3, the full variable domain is KAGVTQTPRYLIKTRGQQVTLSCSPISGHRSVSWYQQTPGQGLQFLFEYFSETQRNKGNFPGRFSGRQFSNSRSEMNVSTLELGDSALYLCASSRLAGGPETQYFGPGTRLLVL.

CDR3 nucleotide sequence: TGTGCCACATCCATAGCGAGCTCCTATAATTCACCCCTCCACTTT. Encoded protein: CATSIASSYNSPLHF. The rearrangement links TRBV15 to TRBJ1-6; no clear D. This CDR3 comprises 15 residues. The V end was cut by 9 bases, the J end by 0 bases, with 12 bases between. Germline V lookup: CDR1 LNHNV, CDR2 YYDKDF (reference sequence).

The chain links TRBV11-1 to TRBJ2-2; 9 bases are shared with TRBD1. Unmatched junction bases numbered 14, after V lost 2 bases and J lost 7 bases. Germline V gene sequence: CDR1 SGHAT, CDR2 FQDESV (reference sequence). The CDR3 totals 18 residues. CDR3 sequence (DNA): TGTGCCAGCAGCTTATTGTTTGGGCGGACAGGGGTTGACGGGGAGCTGTTTTTT. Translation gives CASSLLFGRTGVDGELFF.

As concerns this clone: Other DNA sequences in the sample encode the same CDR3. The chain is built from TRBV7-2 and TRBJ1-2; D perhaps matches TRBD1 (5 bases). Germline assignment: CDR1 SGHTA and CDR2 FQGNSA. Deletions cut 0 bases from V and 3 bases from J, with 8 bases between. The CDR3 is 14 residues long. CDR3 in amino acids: CASSLASGDYGYTF. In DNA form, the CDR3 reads TGTGCCAGCAGCTTAGCGTCGGGGGACTATGGCTACACCTTC.

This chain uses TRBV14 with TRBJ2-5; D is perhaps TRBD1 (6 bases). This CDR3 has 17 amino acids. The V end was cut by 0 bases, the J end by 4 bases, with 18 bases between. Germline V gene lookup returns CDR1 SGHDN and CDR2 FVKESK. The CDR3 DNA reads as TGTGCCAGCAGCCAAGATAAGGGGACACCCATAACAGAGACCCAGTACTTC. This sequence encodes CASSQDKGTPITETQYF. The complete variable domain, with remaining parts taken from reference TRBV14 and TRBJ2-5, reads EAGVTQFPSHSVIEKGQTVTLRCDPISGHDNLYWYRRVMGKEIKFLLHFVKESKQDESGMPNNRFLAERTGGTYSTLKVQPAELEDSGVYFCASSQDKGTPITETQYFGPGTRLLVL.